This T cell receptor (beta chain) was identified during a study of CD8 T cells in ankylosing spondylitis. Study-wide findings and caveats: Seemingly distinctive of ankylosing spondylitis blood was a TCR beta motif formed by eight highly homologous variants.

Between the trimmed V and J ends, which lost 3 bases and 4 bases, there was a span of 12 bases. CDR1 and CDR2 from the germline V gene are SQVTM and ANQGSEA. This CDR3 has 13 amino acids. One entry per CDR3 protein results from TCRdb running MiXCR on the 5' RACE reads. The sample lists about 500,000 distinct CDR3 sequences, about 5.4% occurring once. This clonotype came up many times. What it binds is not known. The chain has TRBV29-1 and TRBJ2-5, with D maybe TRBD1 (6 bases). The sequence was obtained from a male donor with ankylosing spondylitis. Sequenced: blood, either unsorted or a sorted T cell fraction (not recorded which). The CDR3 coding sequence is TGCAGCGTTGAGGGTCAGGGGAGAGAGACCCAGTACTTC. Amino acid sequence: CSVEGQGRETQYF.